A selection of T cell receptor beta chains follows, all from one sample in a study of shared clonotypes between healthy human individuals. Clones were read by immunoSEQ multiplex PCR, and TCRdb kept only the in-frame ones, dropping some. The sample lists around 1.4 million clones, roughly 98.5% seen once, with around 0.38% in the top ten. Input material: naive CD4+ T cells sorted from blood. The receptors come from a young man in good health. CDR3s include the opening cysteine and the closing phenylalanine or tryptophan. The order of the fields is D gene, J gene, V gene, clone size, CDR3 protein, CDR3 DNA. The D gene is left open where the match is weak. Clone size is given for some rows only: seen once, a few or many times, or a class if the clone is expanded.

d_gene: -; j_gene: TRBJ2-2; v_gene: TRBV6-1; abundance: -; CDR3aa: CATPRGRTGELFF; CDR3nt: TGTGCCACCCCGAGGGGACGGACCGGGGAGCTGTTTTTT
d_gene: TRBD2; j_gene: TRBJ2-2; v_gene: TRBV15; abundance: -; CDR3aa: CATSRERGAGRATGELFF; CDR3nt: TGTGCCACCAGCAGAGAGAGGGGAGCCGGGAGGGCGACCGGGGAGCTGTTTTTT
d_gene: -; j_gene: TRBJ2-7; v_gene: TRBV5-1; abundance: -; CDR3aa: CASSLRTSTYEQYF; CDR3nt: TGCGCCAGCAGCCTCCGGACATCCACCTACGAGCAGTACTTC
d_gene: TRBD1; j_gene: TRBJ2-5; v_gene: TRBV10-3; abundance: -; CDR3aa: CAISAGQGSYLQETQYF; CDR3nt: TGTGCCATCAGTGCGGGACAGGGATCTTATCTACAAGAGACCCAGTACTTC
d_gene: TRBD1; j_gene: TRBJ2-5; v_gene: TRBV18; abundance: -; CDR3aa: CASSPLAQGAQETQYF; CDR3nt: TGTGCCAGCTCACCCCTAGCCCAGGGGGCCCAAGAGACCCAGTACTTC
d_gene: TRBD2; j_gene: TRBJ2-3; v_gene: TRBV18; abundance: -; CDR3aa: CASSSWTSGTDTQYF; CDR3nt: TGTGCCAGCTCATCTTGGACTAGCGGCACAGATACGCAGTATTTT
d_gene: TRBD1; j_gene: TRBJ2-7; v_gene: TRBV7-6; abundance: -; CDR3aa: CASRQRTGDEQYF; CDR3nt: TGTGCCAGCAGACAGAGGACAGGGGACGAGCAGTACTTC
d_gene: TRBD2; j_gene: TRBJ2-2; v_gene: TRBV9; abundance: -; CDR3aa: CASSPRGTSGRASNTGELFF; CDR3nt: TGTGCCAGCAGCCCTCGGGGGACTAGCGGGAGGGCCTCGAACACCGGGGAGCTGTTTTTT
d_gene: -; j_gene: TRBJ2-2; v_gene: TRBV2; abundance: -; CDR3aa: CASNRREGTGELFF; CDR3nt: TGTGCCAGCAATAGAAGGGAAGGGACCGGGGAGCTGTTTTTT
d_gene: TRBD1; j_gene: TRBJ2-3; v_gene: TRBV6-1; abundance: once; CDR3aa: CAIPGQNTDTQYF; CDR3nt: TGTGCCATTCCGGGACAGAACACAGATACGCAGTATTTT
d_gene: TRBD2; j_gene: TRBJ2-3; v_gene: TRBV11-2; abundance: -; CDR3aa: CASSQSGGPQYF; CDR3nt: TGTGCCAGCAGCCAGAGCGGGGGTCCGCAGTATTTT
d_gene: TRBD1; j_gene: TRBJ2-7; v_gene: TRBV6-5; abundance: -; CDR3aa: CASSDPGQMYEQYF; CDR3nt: TGTGCCAGCAGCGACCCGGGACAGATGTACGAGCAGTACTTC
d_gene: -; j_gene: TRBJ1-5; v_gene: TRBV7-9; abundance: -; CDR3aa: CASSPGSASKGGNQPQHF; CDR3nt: TGTGCCAGCAGCCCGGGGTCAGCTTCCAAAGGCGGCAATCAGCCCCAGCATTTT
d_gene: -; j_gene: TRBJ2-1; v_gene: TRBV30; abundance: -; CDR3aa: CAWSVGSQTRQFF; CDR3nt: TGTGCCTGGAGTGTTGGGTCACAAACGAGACAGTTCTTC
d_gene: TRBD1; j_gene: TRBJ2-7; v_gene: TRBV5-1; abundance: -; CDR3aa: CASSSGQGADEQYF; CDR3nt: TGCGCCAGCAGCTCGGGACAGGGGGCTGACGAGCAGTACTTC
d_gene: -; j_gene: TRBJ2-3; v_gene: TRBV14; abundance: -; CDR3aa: CASSQVGQAVDTQYF; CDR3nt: TGTGCCAGCAGCCAAGTCGGGCAGGCGGTAGATACGCAGTATTTT
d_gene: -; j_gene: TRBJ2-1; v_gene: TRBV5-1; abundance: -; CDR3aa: CASRGTLSYNEQFF; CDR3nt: TGCGCCAGCAGGGGGACCCTTTCCTACAATGAGCAGTTCTTC
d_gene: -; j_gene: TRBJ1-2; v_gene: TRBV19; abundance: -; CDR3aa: CASNDGWGATPKNYGYTF; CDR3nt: TGTGCCAGTAACGATGGATGGGGGGCGACTCCTAAAAACTATGGCTACACCTTC
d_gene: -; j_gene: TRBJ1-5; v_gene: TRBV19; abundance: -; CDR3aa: CASWESGHRNQPQHF; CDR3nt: TGTGCCAGTTGGGAGTCGGGACATCGCAATCAGCCCCAGCATTTT
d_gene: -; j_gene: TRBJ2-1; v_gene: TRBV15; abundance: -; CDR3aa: CATSREGFSYNEQFF; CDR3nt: TGTGCCACCAGCAGAGAGGGATTTTCCTACAATGAGCAGTTCTTC
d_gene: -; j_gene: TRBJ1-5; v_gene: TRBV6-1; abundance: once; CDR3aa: CASSVSVSNQPQHF; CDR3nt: TGTGCCAGCAGTGTCAGTGTTAGCAATCAGCCCCAGCATTTT
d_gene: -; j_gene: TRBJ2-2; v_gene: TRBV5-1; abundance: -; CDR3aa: CASSLRGSDTGELFF; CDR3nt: TGCGCCAGCAGCTTGCGGGGGTCGGACACCGGGGAGCTGTTTTTT
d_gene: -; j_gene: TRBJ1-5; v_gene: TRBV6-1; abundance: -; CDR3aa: CASSEGSSINQPQHF; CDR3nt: TGTGCCAGCAGTGAAGGTAGCAGCATCAATCAGCCCCAGCATTTT
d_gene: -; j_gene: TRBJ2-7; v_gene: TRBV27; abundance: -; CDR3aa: CASSLLGGTSYEQYF; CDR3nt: TGTGCCAGCAGTTTATTAGGTGGCACCTCCTACGAGCAGTACTTC
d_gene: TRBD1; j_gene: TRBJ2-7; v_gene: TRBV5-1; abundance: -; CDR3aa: CASSPPGQGHPYEQYF; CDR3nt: TGCGCCAGCAGCCCACCGGGACAGGGGCACCCCTACGAGCAGTACTTC
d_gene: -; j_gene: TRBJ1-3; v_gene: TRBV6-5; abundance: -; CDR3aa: CASRSLSGNTIYF; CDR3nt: TGTGCCAGCAGATCGCTCTCTGGAAACACCATATATTTT
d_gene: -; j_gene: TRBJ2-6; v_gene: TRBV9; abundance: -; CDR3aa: CASSVGTLLGANVLTF; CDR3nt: TGTGCCAGCAGCGTAGGGACTCTCCTGGGGGCCAACGTCCTGACTTTC
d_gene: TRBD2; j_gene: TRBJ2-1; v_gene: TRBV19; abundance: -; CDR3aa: CASSRIAGEGALRNEQFF; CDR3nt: TGTGCCAGTAGTAGGATAGCGGGAGAAGGGGCTCTACGCAATGAGCAGTTCTTC
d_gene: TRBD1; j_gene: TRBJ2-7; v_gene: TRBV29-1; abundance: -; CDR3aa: CSGLPLSGTGEQYF; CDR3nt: TGCAGCGGACTCCCACTGTCCGGGACAGGCGAGCAGTACTTC
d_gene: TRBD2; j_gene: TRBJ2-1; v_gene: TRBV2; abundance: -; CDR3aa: CASSERLAAYNEQFF; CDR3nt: TGTGCCAGCAGTGAACGTCTAGCGGCCTACAATGAGCAGTTCTTC
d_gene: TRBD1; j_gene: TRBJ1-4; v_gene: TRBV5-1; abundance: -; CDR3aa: CASSLGNRGGSEKLFF; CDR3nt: TGCGCCAGCAGCTTGGGCAACAGGGGAGGTAGTGAAAAACTGTTTTTT
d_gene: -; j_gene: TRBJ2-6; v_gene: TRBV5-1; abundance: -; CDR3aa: CASSLAGSGVGANVLTF; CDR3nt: TGCGCCAGCAGCCTAGCAGGAAGTGGCGTTGGGGCCAACGTCCTGACTTTC
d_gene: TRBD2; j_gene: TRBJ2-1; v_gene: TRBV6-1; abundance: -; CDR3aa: CATGAGADKNNEQFF; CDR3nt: TGTGCCACCGGAGCGGGAGCCGACAAGAACAATGAGCAGTTCTTC
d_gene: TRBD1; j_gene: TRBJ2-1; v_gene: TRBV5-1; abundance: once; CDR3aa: CASSPGTVSNEQFF; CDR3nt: TGCGCCAGCAGCCCCGGGACAGTGAGCAATGAGCAGTTCTTC
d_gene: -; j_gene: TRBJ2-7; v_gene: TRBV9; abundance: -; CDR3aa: CASSHTGGQFSEQYF; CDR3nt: TGTGCCAGCAGCCATACCGGGGGACAGTTCTCCGAGCAGTACTTC
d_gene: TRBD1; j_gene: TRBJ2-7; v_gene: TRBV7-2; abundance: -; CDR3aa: CASSRDRGPYEQYF; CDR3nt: TGTGCCAGCAGCCGTGACAGGGGGCCCTACGAGCAGTACTTC
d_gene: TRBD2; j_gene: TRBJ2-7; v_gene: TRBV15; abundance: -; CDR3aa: CATSSLTSGNAYEQYF; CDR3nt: TGTGCCACCAGCAGCCTGACTAGCGGGAATGCCTACGAGCAGTACTTC
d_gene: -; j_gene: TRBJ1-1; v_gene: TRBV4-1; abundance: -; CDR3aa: CASSRGAGTEAFF; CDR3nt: TGCGCCAGCAGCCGAGGGGCTGGCACTGAAGCTTTCTTT
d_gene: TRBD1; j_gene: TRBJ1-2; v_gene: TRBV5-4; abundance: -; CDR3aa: CASSLDRGTYGYTF; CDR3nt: TGTGCCAGCAGCTTGGACAGGGGGACTTATGGCTACACCTTC
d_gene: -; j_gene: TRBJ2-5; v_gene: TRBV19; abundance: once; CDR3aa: CASRDSPQETQYF; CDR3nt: TGTGCCAGTAGGGACAGTCCGCAAGAGACCCAGTACTTC
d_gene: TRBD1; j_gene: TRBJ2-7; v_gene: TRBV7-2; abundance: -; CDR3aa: CASSFSGGSGEQYF; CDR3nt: TGTGCCAGCAGCTTCTCAGGGGGCTCCGGCGAGCAGTACTTC
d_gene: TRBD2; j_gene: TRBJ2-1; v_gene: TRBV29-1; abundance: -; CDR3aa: CSVLGSGRNYNEQFF; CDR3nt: TGCAGCGTTTTGGGAAGCGGGAGGAACTACAATGAGCAGTTCTTC
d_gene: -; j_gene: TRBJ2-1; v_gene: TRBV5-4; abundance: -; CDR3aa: CASSLEASYNEQFF; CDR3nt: TGTGCCAGCAGCTTGGAGGCTTCATACAATGAGCAGTTCTTC
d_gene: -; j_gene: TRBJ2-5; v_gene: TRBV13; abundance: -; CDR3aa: CASSDTHGETQYF; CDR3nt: TGTGCCAGCAGTGACACCCACGGCGAGACCCAGTACTTC
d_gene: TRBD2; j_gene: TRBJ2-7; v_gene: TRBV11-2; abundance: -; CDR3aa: CASSPQTSGVGEQYF; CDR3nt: TGTGCCAGCAGCCCACAGACTAGCGGTGTCGGCGAGCAGTACTTC
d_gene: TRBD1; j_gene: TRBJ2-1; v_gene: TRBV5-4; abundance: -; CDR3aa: CASSSDRLSYNEQFF; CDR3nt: TGTGCCAGCAGCTCGGACAGGCTATCCTACAATGAGCAGTTCTTC
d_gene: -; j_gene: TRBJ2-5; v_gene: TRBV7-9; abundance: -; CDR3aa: CASGQLLHQETQYF; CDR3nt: TGTGCCTCCGGACAGCTGCTCCACCAAGAGACCCAGTACTTC